These 23 T cell receptor beta chains came from one sample sequenced in a study of blood T cell repertoires in COVID-19 (dated by TCRdb to about 2020). The library was made by the immunoSEQ multiplex PCR assay. TCRdb carries this immuneACCESS record with in-frame sequences only. Its versions omit some clonotypes, under half of them owing to an unresolved V gene in the studies checked, with the rest unexplained. The sample profile shows hundreds of thousands of clones; about nine tenths of them were found once. The ten largest account for approximately 1.6% of the sample. Material: peripheral blood. The origin of the receptors is a woman in her 40s who had recovered from COVID-19.

The J gene is TRBJ1-1, the V gene TRBV5-1; maybe TRBD1 (6 bases). The V and J ends lost 5 bases and 0 bases respectively, with 11 bases between them. The CDR3 is 14 residues long. Germline V CDR1 and CDR2: SGHRS, YFSETQ. The CDR3 spells CASRMGHVNTEAFF. CDR3 DNA sequence: TGCGCCAGCAGGATGGGACATGTGAACACTGAAGCTTTCTTT.

The CDR3 loop is CASSYSQGPQHF. In nucleotides, the CDR3 is TGTGCCAGCAGTTACTCGCAGGGGCCCCAGCATTTT. This chain joins TRBV6-2 or TRBV6-3 and TRBJ1-5, with D possibly being TRBD1 (5 bases). The V and J ends lost 0 bases and 9 bases respectively, with 6 bases between them. The CDR3 has 12 residues. In germline, CDR1 is MNHEY, CDR2 SVGEGT.

The CDR3 is CASSPGTDTQYF. The DNA for the CDR3 is TGTGCCAGCAGCCCGGGTACAGATACGCAGTATTTT. V gene TRBV3-1 (or the pseudogene TRBV3-2) combines with J gene TRBJ2-3, with D hard to call. This CDR3 contains 12 residues. Trimming removed 4 bases at V and 3 bases at J, with 5 bases between. Germline CDR1 reads LGHDT; CDR2 reads YNNKEL (reference sequence).

Comments on this clone: The sample has other DNA sequences that encode this CDR3 too. The chain employs TRBV19 and TRBJ1-1; 7 bases map to TRBD1. The ends lost 2 bases at V and 1 base at J; junction bases unmatched: 1. Germline CDR1 and CDR2: LNHDA and SQIVND (reference sequence). The CDR3 is 14 amino acids. The CDR3 loop is CASSIQGGNTEAFF. CDR3 nucleotide sequence: TGTGCCAGTAGTATACAGGGGGGGAACACTGAAGCTTTCTTT.

This rearrangement joins TRBV5-1 to TRBJ2-5; the D gene is possibly TRBD2 (8 bases). The germline V gene encodes CDR1 SGHRS and CDR2 YFSETQ. This CDR3 region has 16 residues. V was clipped by 3 bases and J by 2 bases, with 17 bases between them. CDR3 sequence: CASSSGGGAWQETQYF. DNA for the CDR3: TGCGCCAGCAGCTCGGGAGGGGGCGCTTGGCAAGAGACCCAGTACTTC.

V and J are TRBV19 and TRBJ1-2; 9 bases are shared with TRBD1. CDR3 size: 13 residues. Germline V gene lookup returns CDR1 LNHDA and CDR2 SQIVND (reference sequence). With 5 bases clipped from V and 9 bases from J, the junction kept 7 bases outside the gene matches. The CDR3 coding sequence is TGTGCCAGTAGTTCGGGACAGGGTCCTCGCTACACCTTC. Translating gives CASSSGQGPRYTF.

The rearrangement links TRBV4-1 to TRBJ2-7; a possible D gene is TRBD1 (6 bases). The V gene's germline CDR1 is MGHRA and CDR2 YSYEKL. Trimming cost V 4 bases and J 4 bases, with 14 bases left between them. CDR3 length: 14 amino acids. The CDR3 loop is CASSLRDTVYEQYF. The CDR3 DNA follows: TGCGCCAGCAGCCTCCGGGACACGGTTTACGAGCAGTACTTC.

The chain is built from TRBV5-1 and TRBJ2-1; TRBD1 agrees at 9 bases. Germline V lookup: CDR1 SGHRS, CDR2 YFSETQ. The CDR3 is 14 amino acids. The J segment lost 9 bases and the V segment lost 4 bases, leaving 8 bases of the junction unmatched. The CDR3 loop reads CASSSNRGQGEQFF. CDR3 sequence (DNA): TGCGCCAGCAGCAGTAACAGGGGGCAGGGTGAGCAGTTCTTC.

The V call is TRBV11-3, the J call TRBJ2-5; 7 nucleotides line up with TRBD2. The CDR3 totals 15 residues. V dropped 1 base and J dropped 3; count of bases not matched to a gene: 5. In germline, CDR1 is SGHNT, CDR2 YENEEA. In DNA form, the CDR3 reads TGTGCCAGCAGCTTAGGAGTTGCGGGGGAAGAGACCCAGTACTTC. Protein sequence: CASSLGVAGEETQYF.

V gene TRBV30 combines with J gene TRBJ2-5; D is uncertain. The CDR3 runs 15 residues. The V gene lost 5 bases and the J gene lost 0 bases, with 16 bases spanning the gap. CDR1 is GTSNPN and CDR2 is SVGIG in the germline V gene (reference sequence). The CDR3 coding sequence is TGTGCCTGGGGTCCAGGCGTACCGTACCAAGAGACCCAGTACTTC. Amino acids: CAWGPGVPYQETQYF.

This clone occurred a few times. The chain has TRBV7-9 and TRBJ1-1; 7 bases align to TRBD1. The CDR3 consists of 15 residues. The germline CDR1 and CDR2 sequences are SEHNR and FQNEAQ (reference sequence). The V gene end was trimmed by 1 base and the J gene end by 6 bases; junction bases not matched to a gene: 8. The CDR3 loop is CASSLGDRAYAEAFF. The CDR3 region has the DNA TGTGCCAGCAGCTTAGGCGACAGGGCTTACGCTGAAGCTTTCTTT.

The chain recombines TRBV2 with TRBJ2-7, with D unresolved. The V end lost 6 bases, the J end lost 0 bases, and 12 bases lay between the germline ends. CDR3 length equals 14 residues. The germline gives CDR1 SNHLY, CDR2 FYNNEI. The CDR3 DNA sequence: TGTGCCAGCAGCGCTGACTGGAGCTCCTACGAGCAGTACTTC. Translation gives CASSADWSSYEQYF.

This chain uses TRBV4-1 with TRBJ1-2, with 7 positions matching TRBD1. The CDR3 totals 15 residues. The trim removed 5 bases at V and 6 bases at J, leaving 12 bases unmatched. Germline V CDR1 and CDR2: MGHRA, YSYEKL. In nucleotides, the CDR3 is TGCGCCAGCAGCTCGTTCGGACAGGAGGAGGATGGCTACACCTTC. Amino acids: CASSSFGQEEDGYTF.

J is TRBJ2-7 and V is TRBV11-2; a possible D gene is TRBD2 (6 bases). Trimming cost V 1 base and J 7 bases, with 14 bases left between them. CDR3 size: 14 residues. Germline CDR1 and CDR2: SGHAT and FQNNGV. CDR3 protein: CASSLVGGQGEQYF. In DNA form, the CDR3 reads TGTGCCAGCAGCTTAGTTGGAGGGCAAGGGGAGCAGTACTTC.

The chain carries TRBV5-4 and TRBJ2-7; 9 bases map to TRBD2. The CDR3 has 15 amino acids. Germline loops: CDR1 SGHNT, CDR2 YYREEE (reference sequence). V lost 0 bases to trimming and J lost 2 bases; unmatched junction nucleotides: 3. This CDR3 is CASSLVAGATYEQYF. CDR3 DNA: TGTGCCAGCAGCTTGGTAGCGGGGGCGACCTACGAGCAGTACTTC.

This clone has just a few counts. The chain recombines TRBV27 with TRBJ1-5, with D perhaps TRBD1 (6 bases). Trimming took 5 bases from V and 0 from J, leaving 11 bases between them. Germline CDR1 reads MNHEY; CDR2 reads SMNVEV (reference sequence). The CDR3 covers 15 residues. The CDR3 DNA sequence: TGTGCCAGCAGTCAAGGGGGATATAGCAATCAGCCCCAGCATTTT. It specifies CASSQGGYSNQPQHF.

This chain links TRBV27 with TRBJ1-5, with D possibly matching TRBD1 (5 bases). Trimming shortened V by 2 bases and J by 7 bases, and 12 bases separated the two germline ends. Germline V gives CDR1 MNHEY, CDR2 SMNVEV (reference sequence). This CDR3 spans 14 amino acids. The CDR3 spells CASSLMGGKQPQHF. CDR3 bases: TGTGCCAGCAGTTTAATGGGGGGTAAGCAGCCCCAGCATTTT.

The chain has TRBV19 and TRBJ1-2; D is unresolved. The CDR3 has 12 amino acids. V gave up 3 bases and J gave up 8 bases, with 10 bases separating them. Looked up from germline, CDR1 is LNHDA and CDR2 is SQIVND (reference sequence). Here the CDR3 reads CASSMTRLGYTF. DNA of the CDR3: TGTGCCAGTAGTATGACCAGGCTGGGCTACACCTTC.

This rearrangement joins TRBV2 to TRBJ1-1; D not resolved. The CDR3 spans 13 residues. V lost 4 bases to trimming and J lost 1 base, with 7 bases between them. Per germline, CDR1 SNHLY and CDR2 FYNNEI. As DNA, the CDR3 is TGTGCCAGCAGTGTAACAGAGAACACTGAAGCTTTCTTT. This translates into CASSVTENTEAFF.

This clone has only a few counts. This chain connects TRBV7-9 to TRBJ1-6, with a possible D match to TRBD1 (5 bases). This CDR3 comprises 13 residues. Looked up from germline, CDR1 is SEHNR and CDR2 is FQNEAQ (reference sequence). V was pared by 0 bases and J by 16 bases, with 13 bases between. CDR3 protein: CASSLAGEGRLHF. The CDR3 coding sequence is TGTGCCAGCAGCTTAGCGGGGGAGGGCCGACTCCACTTT.

The chain employs TRBV6-6 and TRBJ2-1; possible D gene TRBD2, 6 bases. The CDR3 is made up of 15 amino acids. V gave up 6 bases and J gave up 4 bases, with 16 bases separating them. Germline values: CDR1 MNHNY, CDR2 SVGAGI (reference sequence). CDR3 residues: CASRSRDSTYNEQFF. CDR3 nucleotide sequence: TGTGCCAGCAGGTCCCGGGACTCAACGTACAATGAGCAGTTCTTC.

This clone was seen a few times. V gene TRBV7-2 combines with J gene TRBJ1-1; D perhaps matches TRBD1 (6 bases). Germline V gene sequence: CDR1 SGHTA, CDR2 FQGNSA. V shed 4 bases and J shed 4 bases, with 16 bases lying between them. There are 15 residues in the CDR3. Written as DNA, the CDR3 is TGTGCCAGCAGCTCAGTCGGGGGGCCGGGCACTGAAGCTTTCTTT. Translation gives CASSSVGGPGTEAFF.

This sequence joins TRBV5-1 and TRBJ1-1; maybe TRBD1 (6 bases). Trimming shortened V by 3 bases and J by 1 base, and 13 bases separated the two germline ends. Germline V lookup: CDR1 SGHRS, CDR2 YFSETQ. There are 15 residues in the CDR3. The CDR3 DNA reads TGCGCCAGCAGCTCGGCGACAGGCCCGAACACTGAAGCTTTCTTT. It is translated as CASSSATGPNTEAFF.